This is a list of T cell receptor beta chains from one sample in a study of blood T cell repertoires in COVID-19. Repertoires were generated with immunoSEQ multiplex PCR, while TCRdb's copy carries only in-frame clones and drops some. The sample holds some 200,000 clones, over 80% seen once. Sequenced input: peripheral blood. The source is a man in his sixties with COVID-19, enrolled during active disease. Both conserved end residues are part of each CDR3. The D gene is left open where the match is weak. A clone size is listed for some rows: how often the clone was seen (once, few, many), or a class if it is expanded.

CDR3aa: CASRARTPLYGYTF; CDR3nt: TGTGCCAGCAGGGCTAGGACACCTCTCTATGGCTACACCTTC; d_gene: .; len: 14; j_gene: TRBJ1-2; v_gene: TRBV6-5; abundance: .
CDR3aa: CATSRGGPQGSRGNTEAFF; CDR3nt: TGTGCCACCAGCAGAGGGGGCCCCCAGGGGTCAAGAGGGAACACTGAAGCTTTCTTT; d_gene: .; len: 19; j_gene: TRBJ1-1; v_gene: TRBV15; abundance: .
CDR3aa: CASSPTPDTEAFF; CDR3nt: TGTGCCAGCTCACCGACACCCGACACTGAAGCTTTCTTT; d_gene: .; len: 13; j_gene: TRBJ1-1; v_gene: TRBV18; abundance: .
CDR3aa: CASSLGSSYEQYF; CDR3nt: TGTGCCAGCAGCTTGGGGAGTTCCTACGAGCAGTACTTC; d_gene: .; len: 13; j_gene: TRBJ2-7; v_gene: TRBV5-4; abundance: .
CDR3aa: CASNLRGGAEAFF; CDR3nt: TGCGCCAGCAATCTCCGAGGTGGTGCTGAAGCTTTCTTT; d_gene: .; len: 13; j_gene: TRBJ1-1; v_gene: TRBV5-1; abundance: once
CDR3aa: CASSSQGTTYEQYF; CDR3nt: TGTGCCAGCAGCTCCCAGGGGACAACATACGAGCAGTACTTC; d_gene: .; len: 14; j_gene: TRBJ2-7; v_gene: TRBV7-9; abundance: .
CDR3aa: CASSQAPGNTEAFF; CDR3nt: TGTGCCAGCAGCCAAGCGCCCGGTAACACTGAAGCTTTCTTT; d_gene: .; len: 14; j_gene: TRBJ1-1; v_gene: TRBV4-2; abundance: .
CDR3aa: CASSQTGWGYTF; CDR3nt: TGCGCCAGCAGCCAAACAGGATGGGGCTACACCTTC; d_gene: .; len: 12; j_gene: TRBJ1-2; v_gene: TRBV4-3; abundance: .
CDR3aa: CASSLGQGASTGELFF; CDR3nt: TGTGCCAGCAGTTTAGGGCAGGGGGCAAGCACCGGGGAGCTGTTTTTT; d_gene: TRBD1; len: 16; j_gene: TRBJ2-2; v_gene: TRBV28; abundance: .
CDR3aa: CASRATGAITYEQYF; CDR3nt: TGTGCCAGTCGGGCAACAGGGGCCATCACCTACGAGCAGTACTTC; d_gene: TRBD1; len: 15; j_gene: TRBJ2-7; v_gene: TRBV11-2; abundance: .
CDR3aa: CASSFRTGNYGYTF; CDR3nt: TGTGCCAGCAGTTTTCGGACAGGGAACTATGGCTACACCTTC; d_gene: TRBD1; len: 14; j_gene: TRBJ1-2; v_gene: TRBV7-8; abundance: .
CDR3aa: CASSYAWNTEAFF; CDR3nt: TGTGCCAGCAGTTACGCGTGGAACACTGAAGCTTTCTTT; d_gene: .; len: 13; j_gene: TRBJ1-1; v_gene: TRBV6-5; abundance: .
CDR3aa: CASSHRDRGPQFF; CDR3nt: TGTGCCAGCAGCCACCGGGACAGGGGGCCACAGTTCTTC; d_gene: TRBD1; len: 13; j_gene: TRBJ2-1; v_gene: TRBV12-3/TRBV12-4; abundance: .
CDR3aa: CASSHARWEAFF; CDR3nt: TGTGCCAGCAGTCACGCCCGGTGGGAAGCTTTCTTT; d_gene: .; len: 12; j_gene: TRBJ1-1; v_gene: TRBV5-8; abundance: .
CDR3aa: CASSQVQGAKTQYF; CDR3nt: TGCGCCAGCAGCCAAGTTCAGGGGGCGAAGACCCAGTACTTC; d_gene: TRBD1; len: 14; j_gene: TRBJ2-5; v_gene: TRBV4-1; abundance: once
CDR3aa: CASGLRTYSPLHF; CDR3nt: TGTGCTAGTGGTCTTAGGACATATTCACCCCTCCACTTT; d_gene: .; len: 13; j_gene: TRBJ1-6; v_gene: TRBV12-5; abundance: .
CDR3aa: CASSVAQTALGGYTF; CDR3nt: TGTGCCAGTAGTGTCGCCCAGACAGCCCTGGGTGGCTACACCTTC; d_gene: .; len: 15; j_gene: TRBJ1-2; v_gene: TRBV19; abundance: .
CDR3aa: CASSPGGTPEAFF; CDR3nt: TGTGCCAGCTCACCGGGAGGGACCCCTGAAGCTTTCTTT; d_gene: .; len: 13; j_gene: TRBJ1-1; v_gene: TRBV18; abundance: .
CDR3aa: CASSLAGTGNSPLHF; CDR3nt: TGCGCCAGCAGCTTGGCCGGGACAGGGAACTCACCCCTCCACTTT; d_gene: TRBD1; len: 15; j_gene: TRBJ1-6; v_gene: TRBV5-1; abundance: .
CDR3aa: CAWRKAQEINEKLFF; CDR3nt: TGTGCCTGGAGAAAGGCACAGGAGATTAATGAAAAACTGTTTTTT; d_gene: .; len: 15; j_gene: TRBJ1-4; v_gene: TRBV30; abundance: .
CDR3aa: CASSPGNTEAFF; CDR3nt: TGCGCCAGCAGCCCAGGGAACACTGAAGCTTTCTTT; d_gene: .; len: 12; j_gene: TRBJ1-1; v_gene: TRBV10-2; abundance: .
CDR3aa: CASTTGGLGNQPQHF; CDR3nt: TGCGCCAGCACGACAGGGGGCCTAGGCAATCAGCCCCAGCATTTT; d_gene: TRBD1; len: 15; j_gene: TRBJ1-5; v_gene: TRBV23-1; abundance: .
CDR3aa: CATRRESDTQYF; CDR3nt: TGTGCCACTCGGCGGGAGTCAGATACGCAGTATTTT; d_gene: TRBD2; len: 12; j_gene: TRBJ2-3; v_gene: TRBV7-9; abundance: .
CDR3aa: CASSLMLSNTDTQYF; CDR3nt: TGTGCCAGCAGTTTAATGCTAAGCAACACAGATACGCAGTATTTT; d_gene: .; len: 15; j_gene: TRBJ2-3; v_gene: TRBV27; abundance: once
CDR3aa: CASSPQGSQETQYF; CDR3nt: TGTGCCAGCAGCCCACAGGGGAGCCAAGAGACCCAGTACTTC; d_gene: TRBD1; len: 14; j_gene: TRBJ2-5; v_gene: TRBV3-1/TRBV3-2; abundance: .
CDR3aa: CASGLVQEGSYTF; CDR3nt: TGTGCTAGTGGTTTGGTACAGGAGGGGAGCTACACCTTC; d_gene: .; len: 13; j_gene: TRBJ1-2; v_gene: TRBV12-5; abundance: .
CDR3aa: CASSMRGKGGGQGPFVYGYTF; CDR3nt: TGTGCCAGTAGTATGAGAGGAAAGGGTGGGGGACAGGGGCCTTTCGTCTATGGCTACACCTTC; d_gene: TRBD1; len: 21; j_gene: TRBJ1-2; v_gene: TRBV19; abundance: few
CDR3aa: CAITGGGRGEQFF; CDR3nt: TGTGCCATCACGGGGGGAGGGCGGGGTGAGCAGTTCTTC; d_gene: TRBD2; len: 13; j_gene: TRBJ2-1; v_gene: TRBV10-3; abundance: .
CDR3aa: CASRADRAGGYTF; CDR3nt: TGTGCCAGCAGGGCGGACAGGGCGGGTGGCTACACCTTC; d_gene: TRBD1; len: 13; j_gene: TRBJ1-2; v_gene: TRBV7-9; abundance: .
CDR3aa: CASKTSGFLGDEQFF; CDR3nt: TGTGCCAGCAAGACTAGCGGATTTTTAGGAGATGAGCAGTTCTTC; d_gene: TRBD2; len: 15; j_gene: TRBJ2-1; v_gene: TRBV2; abundance: once
CDR3aa: CASSGSGTLFSYNEQFF; CDR3nt: TGTGCCAGCAGTGGGTCCGGGACTCTATTTTCCTACAATGAGCAGTTCTTC; d_gene: .; len: 17; j_gene: TRBJ2-1; v_gene: TRBV6-1; abundance: .
CDR3aa: CASSPPSPGRNYGYTF; CDR3nt: TGTGCCAGCTCACCACCATCCCCAGGGCGCAACTATGGCTACACCTTC; d_gene: .; len: 16; j_gene: TRBJ1-2; v_gene: TRBV18; abundance: .
CDR3aa: CASSELTGQPQHF; CDR3nt: TGTGCCAGCAGTGAACTAACGGGTCAGCCCCAGCATTTT; d_gene: .; len: 13; j_gene: TRBJ1-5; v_gene: TRBV6-1; abundance: .
CDR3aa: CASSYRTGVPNSPLHF; CDR3nt: TGTGCCAGCAGTTATCGGACAGGCGTTCCAAATTCACCCCTCCACTTT; d_gene: TRBD1; len: 16; j_gene: TRBJ1-6; v_gene: TRBV6-2/TRBV6-3; abundance: .
CDR3aa: CASSEERRAYEQYF; CDR3nt: TGTGCCAGCAGTGAAGAGCGCAGGGCCTACGAGCAGTACTTC; d_gene: .; len: 14; j_gene: TRBJ2-7; v_gene: TRBV25-1; abundance: .
CDR3aa: CASSNTGTGAGLYEQYF; CDR3nt: TGTGCCAGCAGTAACACCGGGACAGGCGCTGGGCTCTACGAGCAGTACTTC; d_gene: TRBD1; len: 17; j_gene: TRBJ2-7; v_gene: TRBV28; abundance: .
CDR3aa: CASSYEGTEAFF; CDR3nt: TGTGCCAGCAGTTATGAGGGTACTGAAGCTTTCTTT; d_gene: .; len: 12; j_gene: TRBJ1-1; v_gene: TRBV6-2/TRBV6-3; abundance: .
CDR3aa: CAISPDSSGNTIYF; CDR3nt: TGTGCCATCAGTCCCGACAGCTCTGGAAACACCATATATTTT; d_gene: .; len: 14; j_gene: TRBJ1-3; v_gene: TRBV10-3; abundance: .
CDR3aa: CASTPGGGAGGTYEQYF; CDR3nt: TGTGCCAGCACCCCTGGGGGGGGAGCGGGAGGGACCTACGAGCAGTACTTC; d_gene: TRBD2; len: 17; j_gene: TRBJ2-7; v_gene: TRBV28; abundance: .
CDR3aa: CASSNDRGYEQFF; CDR3nt: TGTGCCAGCAGCAATGACAGGGGCTATGAGCAGTTCTTC; d_gene: TRBD1; len: 13; j_gene: TRBJ2-1; v_gene: TRBV27; abundance: .
CDR3aa: CASSPLGVGEDGYTF; CDR3nt: TGTGCCAGCAGCCCCCTAGGGGTCGGAGAAGATGGCTACACCTTC; d_gene: .; len: 15; j_gene: TRBJ1-2; v_gene: TRBV7-9; abundance: .
CDR3aa: CASSHLIQGARSIAGELFF; CDR3nt: TGCGCCAGCAGCCACTTAATACAGGGGGCGCGGAGTATCGCCGGGGAGCTGTTTTTT; d_gene: TRBD1; len: 19; j_gene: TRBJ2-2; v_gene: TRBV4-1; abundance: once
CDR3aa: CASSDSNRGGQPQHF; CDR3nt: TGTGCCAGCAGTGACTCGAACAGGGGAGGTCAGCCCCAGCATTTT; d_gene: TRBD1; len: 15; j_gene: TRBJ1-5; v_gene: TRBV6-4; abundance: .
CDR3aa: CASSESLQGNQPQHF; CDR3nt: TGTGCCAGCAGTGAAAGCCTACAGGGCAATCAGCCCCAGCATTTT; d_gene: .; len: 15; j_gene: TRBJ1-5; v_gene: TRBV2; abundance: .
CDR3aa: CASSPAAGAADTQYF; CDR3nt: TGTGCCAGCAGCCCTGCGGCGGGGGCGGCGGATACGCAGTATTTT; d_gene: .; len: 15; j_gene: TRBJ2-3; v_gene: TRBV3-1/TRBV3-2; abundance: once
CDR3aa: CASSVDRNEQFF; CDR3nt: TGTGCCAGCAGCGTAGATCGGAATGAGCAGTTCTTC; d_gene: .; len: 12; j_gene: TRBJ2-1; v_gene: TRBV9; abundance: .
CDR3aa: CAISASGNTGELFF; CDR3nt: TGTGCCATCAGTGCTAGCGGAAACACCGGGGAGCTGTTTTTT; d_gene: TRBD2; len: 14; j_gene: TRBJ2-2; v_gene: TRBV10-3; abundance: .
CDR3aa: CSASSLNQPQHF; CDR3nt: TGCAGTGCTAGTTCTCTCAATCAGCCCCAGCATTTT; d_gene: .; len: 12; j_gene: TRBJ1-5; v_gene: TRBV20-1; abundance: .
CDR3aa: CASSRRESAFF; CDR3nt: TGTGCCAGCAGTCGCCGGGAGTCTGCTTTCTTT; d_gene: .; len: 11; j_gene: TRBJ1-1; v_gene: TRBV12-3/TRBV12-4; abundance: few
CDR3aa: CASSLGTGNTEAFF; CDR3nt: TGTGCCAGCAGCTTAGGAACCGGGAACACTGAAGCTTTCTTT; d_gene: .; len: 14; j_gene: TRBJ1-1; v_gene: TRBV11-3; abundance: .
CDR3aa: CASSQVGAGNSPLHF; CDR3nt: TGTGCCAGCAGCCAAGTAGGAGCTGGTAATTCACCCCTCCACTTT; d_gene: .; len: 15; j_gene: TRBJ1-6; v_gene: TRBV3-1/TRBV3-2; abundance: many